Following are 22 T cell receptor beta chains from one sample sequenced in a study of shared clonotypes between healthy human individuals. Data came from immunoSEQ multiplex PCR; TCRdb stores just in-frame clones and leaves some out. The sample holds some 2 million clones, approximately 95% seen once. The sample taken for sequencing was naive CD4+ T cells sorted from blood. The subset is: CD45RA+ positively selected. The receptors were sampled from a man aged 18 to 29 in good health.

V gene TRBV28 combines with J gene TRBJ1-2; no clear D gene. The CDR3 contains 15 residues. CDR1 is MDHEN and CDR2 is SYDVKM in the germline V gene. Between the trimmed V and J ends, which lost 6 bases and 8 bases, there was a span of 22 bases. The DNA for the CDR3 is TGTGCCAGCAGCATTATTGACCTCCCGACTGGGGGCTACACCTTC. Translated, it gives CASSIIDLPTGGYTF.

This chain joins TRBV19 and TRBJ2-2; 10 bases fit TRBD1. The germline V gene has CDR1 LNHDA and CDR2 SQIVND (reference sequence). The V segment lost 6 bases and the J segment 4 bases; nucleotides outside the gene matches: 8. This CDR3 is 16 amino acids long. This chain's CDR3 is CASSPPDRGSTGELFF. In DNA form, the CDR3 reads TGTGCCAGTAGCCCGCCGGACAGGGGGAGCACCGGGGAGCTGTTTTTT.

The genes are TRBV7-2 and TRBJ2-5; D remains ambiguous. Germline V gene data show CDR1 as SGHTA and CDR2 as FQGNSA. Deletions cut 1 base from V and 12 bases from J, with 12 bases between. The CDR3 length is 12 residues. CDR3 amino acids: CASSLEAVIKYF. The CDR3 coding sequence is TGTGCCAGCAGCTTAGAGGCAGTTATTAAGTACTTC.

This chain connects TRBV5-1 to TRBJ2-3; 8 nucleotides agree with TRBD2. Germline-derived CDR1 and CDR2 are SGHRS and YFSETQ. V lost 0 bases to trimming and J lost 3 bases; unmatched junction nucleotides: 6. The CDR3 contains 16 residues. CDR3 nucleotides: TGCGCCAGCAGCTTGGAGATTAGCGGGATGACAGATACGCAGTATTTT. Its translation is CASSLEISGMTDTQYF.

The chain uses TRBV6-5 and TRBJ1-1, with D hard to call. V was clipped by 7 bases and J by 10 bases, with 13 bases between them. From germline, CDR1 is MNHEY and CDR2 SVGAGI. This CDR3 spans 11 amino acids. CDR3 in DNA: TGTGCCAGCATTAACGGACTTAGAGCTTTCTTT. Translating it yields CASINGLRAFF.

The genes are TRBV7-9 and TRBJ2-5, with 12 bases that match TRBD2. This CDR3 has 15 residues. Germline CDR1 and CDR2: SEHNR and FQNEAQ (reference sequence). V shed 5 bases, J shed 5 bases, and the junction held 6 bases outside the gene matches. In nucleotides, the CDR3 is TGTGCCAGCAGCCCTCTAGCGGGGGGGAAGGAGACCCAGTACTTC. Encoded protein: CASSPLAGGKETQYF.

CDR3 amino acids: CASRVGNSPLHF. The DNA of the CDR3 is TGTGCCAGCCGGGTCGGTAATTCACCCCTCCACTTT. The rearrangement joins TRBV6-1 to TRBJ1-6; D unclear. V lost 8 bases and J lost 6, with 8 bases in between. Germline V gives CDR1 MNHNS, CDR2 SASEGT. The CDR3 length is 12 residues.

The rearrangement joins TRBV7-2 to TRBJ1-1; weak D call: TRBD1 (6 bases). CDR3 length: 15 amino acids. V lost 3 bases to trimming and J lost 1 base, with 12 bases between them. Germline V lookup: CDR1 SGHTA, CDR2 FQGNSA. This CDR3 is CASSFRGGANTEAFF. DNA of the CDR3: TGTGCCAGCAGCTTCAGGGGTGGCGCGAACACTGAAGCTTTCTTT.

The chain links TRBV5-1 to TRBJ1-6, with 9 bases matching TRBD1. Germline CDR1 is SGHRS and CDR2 is YFSETQ. CDR3 length equals 17 residues. The ends lost 0 bases at V and 9 bases at J; junction bases unmatched: 10. The CDR3 coding sequence is TGCGCCAGCAGCTTGGGGACAGGGGCCGCTTTACCTTCACCCCTCCACTTT. Protein sequence: CASSLGTGAALPSPLHF.

The rearrangement joins TRBV5-5 to TRBJ1-2; 7 nucleotides align to TRBD1. The CDR3 has 14 amino acids. CDR1 is SGHKS and CDR2 is YYEKEE in the germline V gene (reference sequence). With 4 bases clipped from V and 4 bases from J, the junction kept 7 bases outside the gene matches. CDR3 coding DNA: TGTGCCAGCAGCCGGGAGACAGGGCCCTATGGCTACACCTTC. Translating gives CASSRETGPYGYTF. Looking up the rest from reference TRBV5-5 and TRBJ1-2 gives the full variable domain: DAGVTQSPTHLIKTRGQQVTLRCSPISGHKSVSWYQQVLGQGPQFIFQYYEKEERGRGNFPDRFSARQFPNYSSELNVNALLLGDSALYLCASSRETGPYGYTFGSGTRLTVV.

In regard to this clone: The identical CDR3 is also encoded by other nucleotide sequences in the sample. The chain joins TRBV7-2 to TRBJ2-7; 11 positions agree with TRBD2. V lost 0 bases, J lost 3 bases, and 1 base stayed unmatched. The CDR3 spans 15 residues. Germline CDR1 SGHTA, CDR2 FQGNSA. CDR3 bases: TGTGCCAGCAGCTTAGCAGGGACTAGCGGCTACGAGCAGTACTTC. Encoded protein: CASSLAGTSGYEQYF.

The chain combines TRBV29-1 with TRBJ2-7; perhaps D is TRBD1 or TRBD2 (5 bases each). Germline V gene lookup returns CDR1 SQVTM and CDR2 ANQGSEA. Trimming left V 6 bases short and J 0 bases short, with 18 bases between. The CDR3 totals 15 residues. CDR3 residues: CSVRGEGVSSYEQYF. DNA for the CDR3: TGCAGCGTCCGAGGGGAAGGGGTGAGCTCCTACGAGCAGTACTTC.

This sequence joins TRBV9 and TRBJ2-7, with 7 bases lining up with TRBD2. The CDR3 is 14 residues long. After removal of 3 bases from V and 4 bases from J, the junction contained 7 bases not matched to a gene. Germline assignment: CDR1 SGDLS and CDR2 YYNGEE. DNA of the CDR3: TGTGCCAGCAGCGCAAAGCGGGACCCATACGAGCAGTACTTC. This sequence encodes CASSAKRDPYEQYF.

This chain uses TRBV19 with TRBJ1-1; D is perhaps TRBD1 (5 bases). CDR3 length equals 14 residues. The V end was cut by 5 bases, the J end by 8 bases, with 18 bases between. Germline-derived CDR1 and CDR2 are LNHDA and SQIVND (reference sequence). The CDR3 region has the DNA TGTGCCAGTAGTGACCCCGGGACGACCCTGGAAGCTTTCTTT. Encoded protein: CASSDPGTTLEAFF.

There are a few counts of this clone. The chain carries TRBV19 and TRBJ1-5; D is unresolved. CDR1 and CDR2 (germline): LNHDA, SQIVND (reference sequence). V was pared by 5 bases and J by 5 bases, with 4 bases between. The CDR3 loop spans 11 amino acids. DNA for the CDR3: TGTGCCAGTAGTGACCATCAGCCCCAGCATTTT. It codes for CASSDHQPQHF. The whole variable domain, remainder taken from reference TRBV19 and TRBJ1-5, is DGGITQSPKYLFRKEGQNVTLSCEQNLNHDAMYWYRQDPGQGLRLIYYSQIVNDFQKGDIAEGYSVSREKKESFPLTVTSAQKNPTAFYLCASSDHQPQHFGDGTRLSIL.

The chain is built from TRBV7-2 and TRBJ1-4, with D unresolved. The CDR3 contains 14 residues. Trimming stripped 4 bases from V and 5 bases from J, with 11 bases between. Germline V gene data show CDR1 as SGHTA and CDR2 as FQGNSA. As DNA, the CDR3 is TGTGCCAGCAGCTCGGGCCCGGGGAATGAAAAACTGTTTTTT. Translation: CASSSGPGNEKLFF.

The V and J genes are TRBV19 and TRBJ1-2; TRBD1 is a possible D gene (6 bases). Germline CDR1 and CDR2: LNHDA and SQIVND (reference sequence). The CDR3 is 14 residues long. Trimming pared 6 bases from V and 3 bases from J, leaving 14 bases between. The DNA for the CDR3 is TGTGCCAGTAGGGGGGACAAGGGAGACTATGGCTACACCTTC. It specifies CASRGDKGDYGYTF.

The V gene is TRBV9, the J gene TRBJ1-1, with a tentative D call TRBD1 (5 bases). This CDR3 region has 13 residues. V was pared by 5 bases and J by 6 bases, with 14 bases between. Germline CDR1 and CDR2: SGDLS and YYNGEE. The CDR3 region is CASRPGPGPEAFF. The CDR3 DNA follows: TGTGCCAGCAGGCCAGGCCCGGGACCTGAAGCTTTCTTT.

The chain couples TRBV29-1 to TRBJ2-1; TRBD2 aligns across 10 bases. With 1 base clipped from V and 4 bases from J, the junction kept 4 bases outside the gene matches. The CDR3 sequence is 15 residues long. The germline CDR1 and CDR2 sequences are SQVTM and ANQGSEA. CDR3 nucleotides: TGCAGCGTTGAAGGGACTAGCGGATATTACAATGAGCAGTTCTTC. Translating it yields CSVEGTSGYYNEQFF.

This rearrangement joins TRBV27 to TRBJ1-6; unclear D gene. Trimming took off 2 bases at V and 0 bases at J, with 5 bases between the two ends. CDR3 length: 15 amino acids. The germline V gene encodes CDR1 MNHEY and CDR2 SMNVEV (reference sequence). CDR3 in amino acids: CASSLTSSYNSPLHF. The CDR3 nucleotides read TGTGCCAGCAGTTTAACGAGCTCCTATAATTCACCCCTCCACTTT.

The chain uses TRBV5-3 and TRBJ2-5; D not resolved. TRBV5-3 has ORF status, its function being uncertain. This CDR3 is built from 11 residues. Deletions cut 1 base from V and 3 bases from J, with 1 base between. Here the CDR3 reads CARSLKETQYF. Written as DNA, the CDR3 is TGTGCCAGAAGCTTGAAAGAGACCCAGTACTTC.

The chain couples TRBV30 to TRBJ2-1; 12 bases map to TRBD2. Germline loops: CDR1 GTSNPN, CDR2 SVGIG (reference sequence). The ends lost 4 bases at V and 0 bases at J; junction bases unmatched: 4. This CDR3 region has 16 residues. CDR3 loop: CAWNGLAGSSYNEQFF. The CDR3 region has the DNA TGTGCCTGGAATGGACTAGCGGGGAGCTCCTACAATGAGCAGTTCTTC.